Given below is one TCR beta chain in context. Antigen unknown. The source of the sample is a study of shared clonotypes between healthy human individuals. This CDR3 spans 14 amino acids. With 2 bases removed from V and 6 bases from J, the gap between germline ends came to 12 bases. The germline V gene encodes CDR1 SEHNR and CDR2 FQNEAQ (reference sequence). Positive CCR7 selection of CD45RO-negative cells yielded the naive CD8 cells, and terminally differentiated effector memory CD45RA+ cells were excluded. Genomic DNA of each subset was evenly split across several immunoSEQ plates. Sequencing was performed with immunoSEQ multiplex PCR; in TCRdb, only in-frame clones are kept and a portion is missing. This sample yields approximately 590,000 clones, of which less than 97% are seen a single time; around 0.097% belongs to the top ten. Study results and limitations: Naive subsets tended to show greater estimated richness than memory subsets. Shared clonotypes across all four donors exceeded non-shared ones in generation probability.

The receptor comes from a woman in her 30s in good health. The rearrangement links TRBV7-9 to TRBJ2-3; no clear D gene. The sample comprised naive CD8+ T cells sorted from blood. CDR3 DNA: TGTGCCAGCAGCTTATCGGTCCGAACGGATACGCAGTATTTT. This codes for CASSLSVRTDTQYF.